Following are 3 T cell receptor beta chains from one sample sequenced in a study of blood T cell repertoires in COVID-19. Assay used: immunoSEQ multiplex PCR; TCRdb lists only in-frame clones, some missing. This table holds about 110,000 clones, over 75% found once. Sequences were obtained from peripheral blood. The source is a man between 65 and 85 years old with active or convalescent COVID-19.

The chain has TRBV9 and TRBJ2-1; 7 bases map to TRBD2. This CDR3 is built from 16 residues. Trimming took 1 base from V and 0 from J; bases not matched to a gene: 4. CDR1 and CDR2 (germline): SGDLS, YYNGEE. CDR3 amino acids: CASSVTGGASYNEQFF. The DNA of the CDR3 is TGTGCCAGCAGCGTAACGGGGGGTGCCTCCTACAATGAGCAGTTCTTC.

The V gene is TRBV5-4, the J gene TRBJ2-7; 7 positions match TRBD1. Germline lookup yields CDR1 SGHNT and CDR2 YYREEE (reference sequence). The V and J ends lost 3 bases and 5 bases, in that order; junction bases with no gene match: 14. CDR3 size: 16 residues. Here the CDR3 DNA reads TGTGCCAGCAGCTCGCCGCATCGGACAGGTAACGACGAGCAGTACTTC. Translating gives CASSSPHRTGNDEQYF.

The chain joins TRBV10-1 to TRBJ2-3; D unclear. Germline V lookup: CDR1 WNHNN, CDR2 SYGVQD (reference sequence). CDR3 length equals 13 residues. V was shortened by 5 bases and J by 3 bases, with 9 bases between the two germline ends. The DNA for the CDR3 is TGCGCCAGCAGTCCACTTTTTACAGATACGCAGTATTTT. It translates to CASSPLFTDTQYF.